A single sample gave rise to the 31 T cell receptor beta chains below, sequenced in a study of blood T cell repertoires in COVID-19. Only in-frame clones appear in the TCRdb table, and some are missing; sequencing was by immunoSEQ multiplex PCR. The profile covers about 260,000 clones, with 88% appearing a single time and around 9.6% taken by the ten largest. Sequenced material: peripheral blood. These TCRs come from an older woman with COVID-19, enrolled during active disease.

The chain employs TRBV14 and TRBJ2-7; 13 bases align to TRBD2. The length of the CDR3 is 14 residues. J lost 6 bases, V lost 7 bases, and 6 bases had no gene match. Germline V gene sequence: CDR1 SGHDN, CDR2 FVKESK. The CDR3 reads CASTPTSGRTEQYF. CDR3 sequence (DNA): TGTGCCAGCACCCCGACTAGCGGGAGGACCGAGCAGTACTTC.

Turning to this clone: Within the sample, other DNA sequences also encode this same CDR3. This sequence joins TRBV28 and TRBJ1-5; TRBD1 matches 7 bases. Trimming removed 6 bases from V and 0 bases from J; junction bases left unmatched: 5. Germline CDR1 and CDR2: MDHEN and SYDVKM. CDR3 length equals 15 residues. The CDR3 nucleotides read TGTGCCAGCAGGCCCACAGGGGATAGCAATCAGCCCCAGCATTTT. It codes for CASRPTGDSNQPQHF.

The rearrangement joins TRBV6-6 to TRBJ1-5, with D unresolved. Trimming took 0 bases from V and 3 from J, leaving 12 bases between them. Germline V lookup: CDR1 MNHNY, CDR2 SVGAGI (reference sequence). This CDR3 has 16 amino acids. The CDR3 DNA is TGTGCCAGCAGTTACTCGAAAGGAGTTGTCAATCAGCCCCAGCATTTT. As protein: CASSYSKGVVNQPQHF.

This clone was found once. The genes are TRBV27 and TRBJ2-5; possible D gene TRBD2, 7 bases. Trimming took 3 bases from V and 4 from J, leaving 9 bases between them. The germline gives CDR1 MNHEY, CDR2 SMNVEV (reference sequence). The CDR3 totals 13 residues. The CDR3 DNA reads TGTGCCAGCAGTTTGCGGGGGCGAGAGACCCAGTACTTC. Protein sequence: CASSLRGRETQYF.

This chain joins TRBV19 and TRBJ2-7, with unresolved D. The ends were cut back, 11 bases at V and 3 bases at J, with 23 bases in the middle. Germline CDR1 LNHDA, CDR2 SQIVND (reference sequence). The CDR3 loop spans 15 amino acids. The CDR3 nucleotides are TGTGCCTGTTGTATATTAAGTGGTCAGTTCTACGAGCAGTACTTC. Amino acid sequence: CACCILSGQFYEQYF.

This sequence joins TRBV5-4 and TRBJ2-3, with 7 nucleotides matching TRBD1. The germline gives CDR1 SGHNT, CDR2 YYREEE (reference sequence). J was trimmed by 0 bases and V by 3 bases; bases with no gene match: 7. The length of the CDR3 is 16 residues. The CDR3 nucleotides read TGTGCCAGCAGCTGGGTTTTGGACAGGAGCACAGATACGCAGTATTTT. Its protein product is CASSWVLDRSTDTQYF.

V usage is TRBV4-1 and J usage is TRBJ1-5; weak D call: TRBD1 (6 bases). The CDR3 loop spans 15 amino acids. V lost 3 bases and J 2 bases, leaving 11 bases between the germline ends. Looked up from germline, CDR1 is MGHRA and CDR2 is YSYEKL. In DNA, the CDR3 is TGCGCCAGCAGCCATGCAGGGGTTGGCAATCAGCCCCAGCATTTT. It encodes CASSHAGVGNQPQHF.

The chain employs TRBV6-5 and TRBJ1-1; D gene unclear. Germline-derived CDR1 and CDR2 are MNHEY and SVGAGI. Trimming shortened V by 4 bases and J by 0 bases, and 12 bases separated the two germline ends. The length of the CDR3 is 15 residues. The CDR3 spells CASSSLRIMNTEAFF. CDR3 DNA: TGTGCCAGCAGTTCCCTGAGGATTATGAACACTGAAGCTTTCTTT.

This chain connects TRBV30 to TRBJ2-1, with unresolved D. V shed 2 bases and J shed 4 bases, with 9 bases lying between them. The length of the CDR3 is 13 residues. From germline, CDR1 is GTSNPN and CDR2 SVGIG (reference sequence). The CDR3 spells CAWSRGLYNEQFF. The CDR3 nucleotides read TGTGCCTGGAGTAGAGGTCTATACAATGAGCAGTTCTTC.

Only one count was recorded for this clone. For the CDR3, the DNA is TGTGCCACCAGTGATCCTAGGGACAGGGGACAGCCCCAGCATTTT. It yields the protein CATSDPRDRGQPQHF. The rearrangement links TRBV24-1 to TRBJ1-5; 10 bases are shared with TRBD1. Germline V lookup: CDR1 KGHDR, CDR2 SFDVKD. Trimming cost V 3 bases and J 7 bases; bases outside gene matches: 5. This CDR3 region has 15 residues.

The rearrangement uses TRBV2 and TRBJ1-1; the match to TRBD1 covers 7 bases. CDR3 length equals 12 residues. J gave up 5 bases and V 8 bases, and 5 bases lay outside the gene matches. CDR1 SNHLY and CDR2 FYNNEI come from the germline V gene. CDR3 in DNA: TGTGCCAGCTTACAGGGGATAACTGAAGCTTTCTTT. As protein: CASLQGITEAFF.

The rearrangement links TRBV30 to TRBJ1-3; D possibly corresponds to TRBD1 (5 bases). This CDR3 is 14 amino acids long. Germline CDR1 and CDR2: GTSNPN and SVGIG (reference sequence). V dropped 1 base and J dropped 9 bases, with 16 bases sitting between them. In nucleotides, the CDR3 is TGTGCCTGGAGTGGACAGCTAGACACAAGCACCATATATTTT. This encodes CAWSGQLDTSTIYF.

The chain uses TRBV30 and TRBJ1-4, with a tentative D call TRBD1 (5 bases). The CDR3 runs 13 residues. CDR1 is GTSNPN and CDR2 is SVGIG in the germline V gene (reference sequence). The germline V and J ends were trimmed by 2 bases and 8 bases, with 12 bases remaining between them. The CDR3 bases are TGTGCCTGGAGTCAGGGTGGGGAAGAAAAACTGTTTTTT. It encodes CAWSQGGEEKLFF.

The chain has TRBV28 and TRBJ2-1, with D possibly being TRBD2 (5 bases). V was pared by 7 bases and J by 10 bases, with 23 bases between. The CDR3 contains 15 residues. The V gene's germline CDR1 is MDHEN and CDR2 SYDVKM. This chain's CDR3 is CASTDPGSSRGEQFF. CDR3 DNA: TGTGCCAGCACCGACCCCGGGTCTTCACGGGGAGAGCAGTTCTTC.

The chain couples TRBV7-2 to TRBJ1-2; TRBD1 is a possible D gene (5 bases). Germline CDR1 and CDR2: SGHTA and FQGNSA. CDR3 length equals 15 residues. The V and J ends lost 2 bases and 6 bases respectively, with 16 bases between them. CDR3 sequence: CASSLNRRDGNGYTF. CDR3 coding DNA: TGTGCCAGCAGCTTAAACAGGAGGGATGGAAATGGCTACACCTTC.

This clone was observed once. The chain uses TRBV7-8 and TRBJ1-1; no definite D call. The CDR3 contains 14 residues. Per the germline V gene, CDR1 is SGHVS and CDR2 is FQNEAQ. The V and J ends lost 0 bases and 10 bases respectively, with 15 bases between them. Here the CDR3 DNA reads TGTGCCAGCAGCTTAGCGGACTCCCCTTACAGAGCTTTCTTT. Amino acids: CASSLADSPYRAFF.

This chain links TRBV7-8 with TRBJ1-3; D is ambiguous. The CDR3 is 16 amino acids. The V end lost 1 base, the J end lost 0 bases, and 10 bases lay between the germline ends. Looked up from germline, CDR1 is SGHVS and CDR2 is FQNEAQ. The CDR3 is CASSLVGGNSGNTIYF. The CDR3 region has the DNA TGTGCCAGCAGCTTAGTTGGAGGGAACTCTGGAAACACCATATATTTT.

The CDR3 sequence is CASSYGVEGSIYEQYF. In DNA form, the CDR3 reads TGTGCCAGCAGTTACGGGGTCGAGGGATCGATCTACGAGCAGTACTTC. This chain joins TRBV6-2 or TRBV6-3 and TRBJ2-7, with D possibly matching TRBD2 (5 bases). Germline-derived CDR1 and CDR2 are MNHEY and SVGEGT. The CDR3 loop spans 16 amino acids. V lost 2 bases and J lost 3, with 17 bases in between.

This clone appeared once. This chain links TRBV4-2 with TRBJ2-7, with 10 bases fitting TRBD2. Per the germline V gene, CDR1 is LGHNA and CDR2 is YNFKEQ. Trimming removed 2 bases from V and 2 bases from J; junction bases left unmatched: 6. This CDR3 is 16 amino acids long. Here the CDR3 reads CASSQLAGVGPYEQYF. DNA of the CDR3: TGTGCCAGCAGCCAACTAGCGGGAGTGGGGCCCTACGAGCAGTACTTC.

To note about this clone: Other DNA sequences in the sample encode the same CDR3. This chain uses TRBV4-1 with TRBJ1-5; D gene uncertain. In germline, CDR1 is MGHRA, CDR2 YSYEKL. The CDR3 covers 14 residues. The ends were cut back, 0 bases at V and 7 bases at J, with 10 bases in the middle. CDR3 in DNA: TGCGCCAGCAGCCAAGAGGTCGGGAGGCAGCCCCAGCATTTT. Protein product: CASSQEVGRQPQHF.

The rearrangement uses TRBV19 and TRBJ1-2; 7 bases fit TRBD1. Trimming cost V 6 bases and J 2 bases; bases outside gene matches: 6. The CDR3 is made up of 14 amino acids. Looked up from germline, CDR1 is LNHDA and CDR2 is SQIVND (reference sequence). CDR3 protein: CASRTETGNYGYTF. The CDR3 DNA reads as TGTGCCAGTAGAACGGAGACAGGGAACTATGGCTACACCTTC.

This clone showed up just a few times. Distinct nucleotide sequences in the sample also encode this CDR3. The V gene is TRBV30, the J gene TRBJ1-6; TRBD1 aligns across 9 bases. V lost 3 bases and J lost 10; bases outside the gene matches: 10. Germline V gene data show CDR1 as GTSNPN and CDR2 as SVGIG (reference sequence). This CDR3 spans 15 amino acids. The CDR3 region has the DNA TGTGCCTGGAGCGTATCGGGACAGGGAAGATCACCCCTCCACTTT. Protein sequence: CAWSVSGQGRSPLHF.

This chain uses TRBV19 with TRBJ1-2; 7 bases map to TRBD1. The CDR3 is made up of 15 amino acids. The germline CDR1 and CDR2 sequences are LNHDA and SQIVND (reference sequence). V shed 5 bases, J shed 4 bases, and the junction held 10 bases outside the gene matches. The CDR3 bases are TGTGCCAGTAGTTCACAGGGGCGGACGATCTATGGCTACACCTTC. It yields the protein CASSSQGRTIYGYTF.

This chain connects TRBV5-1 to TRBJ2-5, with 9 bases aligning to TRBD1. The CDR3 runs to 16 residues. Germline CDR1 is SGHRS and CDR2 is YFSETQ. Germline trimming cut 5 bases from V and 5 bases from J; bases unmatched to any gene: 13. CDR3 sequence (DNA): TGCGCCAGCAGATTTCAACCGGGACAGGGTAGGGAGACCCAGTACTTC. Its translation: CASRFQPGQGRETQYF.

The chain recombines TRBV29-1 with TRBJ1-1; D not certain. Trimming removed 4 bases from V and 1 base from J, with 7 bases in between. CDR3 length equals 12 residues. Germline V gives CDR1 SQVTM, CDR2 ANQGSEA. CDR3 residues: CSVGLRNTEAFF. DNA for the CDR3: TGCAGCGTTGGGCTTCGGAACACTGAAGCTTTCTTT.

The J gene is TRBJ2-7, the V gene TRBV7-3; the match to TRBD1 covers 10 bases. The germline gives CDR1 SGHTA, CDR2 FQGTGA. CDR3 length: 17 residues. V shed 5 bases and J 5 bases; nucleotides not matched to a gene: 15. CDR3 sequence: CASSPWYLGTGADEQYF. The CDR3 DNA reads as TGTGCCAGCAGCCCCTGGTATTTAGGGACAGGGGCTGACGAGCAGTACTTC.

This chain links TRBV6-5 with TRBJ1-2, with D maybe TRBD1 (5 bases). This CDR3 contains 13 residues. Trimming took off 7 bases at V and 0 bases at J, with 9 bases between the two ends. CDR1 is MNHEY, CDR2 SVGAGI, per germline. CDR3 in amino acids: CASTGGSNYGYTF. The CDR3 DNA is TGTGCCAGCACGGGGGGGTCTAACTATGGCTACACCTTC.

V gene TRBV7-9 combines with J gene TRBJ1-1; D gene unclear. This CDR3 has 13 residues. Deletions cut 5 bases from V and 6 bases from J, with 13 bases between. Per the germline V gene, CDR1 is SEHNR and CDR2 is FQNEAQ (reference sequence). The CDR3 nucleotides are TGTGCCAGCAGCCTTCGCAGGATTTCTGAAGCTTTCTTT. It is translated as CASSLRRISEAFF.

This clone appeared a single time. V gene TRBV7-9 combines with J gene TRBJ2-1; D might be TRBD1 (6 bases). With 3 bases removed from V and 4 bases from J, the gap between germline ends came to 13 bases. Germline V gene sequence: CDR1 SEHNR, CDR2 FQNEAQ (reference sequence). The CDR3 contains 15 residues. In DNA form, the CDR3 reads TGTGCCAGCAGCTTTGAACAGGGAAATTACAATGAGCAGTTCTTC. Translating gives CASSFEQGNYNEQFF.

The V gene is TRBV6-5, the J gene TRBJ2-5; weak D call: TRBD1 (5 bases). CDR1 is MNHEY, CDR2 SVGAGI, per germline. The CDR3 is 15 residues long. The V end was cut by 6 bases, the J end by 4 bases, with 18 bases between. The DNA of the CDR3 is TGTGCCAGCAGAAAACAGGAAGGGCTTGGAGAGACCCAGTACTTC. It codes for CASRKQEGLGETQYF.

The J gene is TRBJ2-1, the V gene TRBV27; 7 nucleotides align to TRBD2. The V gene's germline CDR1 is MNHEY and CDR2 SMNVEV (reference sequence). V lost 5 bases and J lost 5; bases outside the gene matches: 15. This CDR3 region has 17 residues. The CDR3 loop reads CASSLLTGTTANNEQFF. CDR3 DNA sequence: TGTGCCAGCAGTCTTCTTACCGGGACTACGGCAAACAATGAGCAGTTCTTC.